Included here is one T cell receptor beta chain sequence, with context. The sample comes from a study of cytomegalovirus exposure and HLA in healthy donors. The primer mix had 60 Vbeta and 13 Jbeta primers. Original analysis: Later, an analysis found tens of millions of unique TCR beta chains, and 8.5 million to 14 million of these were shared. Data came from immunoSEQ multiplex PCR; TCRdb stores just in-frame clones and leaves some out. V and J calls plus clone size are reproduced from that table; the DNA served to infer D and trimming. The profile covers more than 100,000 clones, with around two thirds appearing a single time and 8% to 8.5% taken by the ten largest. CDR3 length equals 14 residues. Trimming shortened V by 7 bases and J by 3 bases, and 16 bases separated the two germline ends. Germline CDR1 SGHDT, CDR2 YYEEEE.

Sample: PBMCs. This clonotype was sampled from a woman aged 40 to 50 in good health and CMV-seropositive. The rearrangement joins TRBV5-6 to TRBJ1-1; D might be TRBD1 (6 bases). Here the CDR3 reads CASQRQGIDTEAFF. The CDR3 DNA reads as TGTGCCAGCCAAAGGCAGGGGATTGACACTGAAGCTTTCTTT.